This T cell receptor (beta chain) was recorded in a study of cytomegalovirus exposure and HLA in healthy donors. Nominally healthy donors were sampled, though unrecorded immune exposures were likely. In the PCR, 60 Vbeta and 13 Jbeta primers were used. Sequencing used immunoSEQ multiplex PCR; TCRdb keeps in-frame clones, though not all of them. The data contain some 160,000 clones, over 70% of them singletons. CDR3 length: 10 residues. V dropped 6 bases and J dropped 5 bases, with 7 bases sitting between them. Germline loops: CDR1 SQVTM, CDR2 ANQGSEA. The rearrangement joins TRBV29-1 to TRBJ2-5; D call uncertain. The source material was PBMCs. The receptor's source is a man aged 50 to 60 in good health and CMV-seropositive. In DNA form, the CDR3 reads TGCAGCGTGTCCCGGGAGACCCAGTACTTC. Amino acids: CSVSRETQYF.